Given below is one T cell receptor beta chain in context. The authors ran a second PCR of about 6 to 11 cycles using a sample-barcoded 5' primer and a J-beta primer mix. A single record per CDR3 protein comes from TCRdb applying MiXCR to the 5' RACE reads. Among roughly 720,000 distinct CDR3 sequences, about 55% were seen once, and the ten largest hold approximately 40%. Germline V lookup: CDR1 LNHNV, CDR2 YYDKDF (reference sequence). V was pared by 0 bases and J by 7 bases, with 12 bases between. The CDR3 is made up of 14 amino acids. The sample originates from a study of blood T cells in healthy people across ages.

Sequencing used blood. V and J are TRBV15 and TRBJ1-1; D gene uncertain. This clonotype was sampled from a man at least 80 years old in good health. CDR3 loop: CATSRDLVGGEAFF. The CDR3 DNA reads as TGTGCCACCAGCAGAGATTTGGTAGGAGGTGAAGCTTTCTTT.